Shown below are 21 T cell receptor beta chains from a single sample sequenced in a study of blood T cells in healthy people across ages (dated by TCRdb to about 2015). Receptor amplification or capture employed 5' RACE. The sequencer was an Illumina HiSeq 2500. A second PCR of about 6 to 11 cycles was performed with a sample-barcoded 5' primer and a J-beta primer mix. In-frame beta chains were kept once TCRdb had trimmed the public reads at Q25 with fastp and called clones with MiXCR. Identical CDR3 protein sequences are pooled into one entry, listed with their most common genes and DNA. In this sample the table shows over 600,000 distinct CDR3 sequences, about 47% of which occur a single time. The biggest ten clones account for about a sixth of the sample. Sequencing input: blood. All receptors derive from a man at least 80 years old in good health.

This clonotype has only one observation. CDR3 loop: CASSDPGTPEIHNEQFF. The CDR3 DNA sequence: TGTGCCAGCAGTGACCCCGGGACCCCGGAGATCCACAATGAGCAGTTCTTC. This rearrangement joins TRBV2 to TRBJ2-1; D is tentatively TRBD1 or TRBD2 (5 bases each). Germline loops: CDR1 SNHLY, CDR2 FYNNEI. V lost 3 bases, J lost 5 bases, and 20 bases lay in between. The CDR3 sequence is 17 residues long.

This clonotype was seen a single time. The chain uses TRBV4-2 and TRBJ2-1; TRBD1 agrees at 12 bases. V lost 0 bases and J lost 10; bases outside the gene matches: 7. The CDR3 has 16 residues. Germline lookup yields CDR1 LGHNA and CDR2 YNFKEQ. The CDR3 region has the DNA TGTGCCAGCAGCCAAGACTGGGACAGGGGGCGAGGGGAGCAGTTCTTC. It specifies CASSQDWDRGRGEQFF.

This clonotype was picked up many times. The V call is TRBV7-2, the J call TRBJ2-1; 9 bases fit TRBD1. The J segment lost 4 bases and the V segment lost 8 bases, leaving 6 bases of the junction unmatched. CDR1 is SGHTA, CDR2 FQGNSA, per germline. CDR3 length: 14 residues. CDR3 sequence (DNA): TGTGCCAGCCGCACAGGGGGCGTTTACAATGAGCAGTTCTTC. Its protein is CASRTGGVYNEQFF.

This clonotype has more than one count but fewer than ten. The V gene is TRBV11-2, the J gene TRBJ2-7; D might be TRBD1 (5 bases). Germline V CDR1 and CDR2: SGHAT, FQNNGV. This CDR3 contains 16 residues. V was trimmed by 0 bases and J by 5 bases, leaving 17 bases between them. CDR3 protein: CASSLETQGSIDEQYF. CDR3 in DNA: TGTGCCAGCAGCTTAGAAACCCAGGGATCTATCGACGAGCAGTACTTC.

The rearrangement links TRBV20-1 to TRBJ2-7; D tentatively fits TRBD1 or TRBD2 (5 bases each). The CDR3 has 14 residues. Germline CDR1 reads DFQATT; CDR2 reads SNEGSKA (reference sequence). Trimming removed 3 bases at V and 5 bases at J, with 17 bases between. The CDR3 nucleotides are TGCAGTGCTAGTAGGGACGGGGTATACCACGAGCAGTACTTC. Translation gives CSASRDGVYHEQYF.

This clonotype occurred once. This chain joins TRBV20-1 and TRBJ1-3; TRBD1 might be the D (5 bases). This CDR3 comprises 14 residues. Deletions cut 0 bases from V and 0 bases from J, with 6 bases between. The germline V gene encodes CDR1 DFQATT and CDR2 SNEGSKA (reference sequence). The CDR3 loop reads CSARDGTSGNTIYF. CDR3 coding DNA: TGCAGTGCTAGAGACGGGACCTCTGGAAACACCATATATTTT.

The CDR3 spells CASSPDRVWGGETQYF. CDR3 nucleotide sequence: TGTGCCAGCAGTCCGGACAGGGTATGGGGCGGAGAGACCCAGTACTTC. The chain employs TRBV28 and TRBJ2-5, with TRBD1 identical over 8 bases. The CDR3 spans 16 residues. V gave up 5 bases and J gave up 4 bases; unmatched junction bases: 12. Germline V gives CDR1 MDHEN, CDR2 SYDVKM.

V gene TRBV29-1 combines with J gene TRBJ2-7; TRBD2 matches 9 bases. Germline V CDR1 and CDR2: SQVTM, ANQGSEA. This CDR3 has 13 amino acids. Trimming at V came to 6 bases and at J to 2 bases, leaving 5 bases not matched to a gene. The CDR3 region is CSVGLAKTYEQYF. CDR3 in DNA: TGCAGCGTAGGACTAGCGAAAACCTACGAGCAGTACTTC.

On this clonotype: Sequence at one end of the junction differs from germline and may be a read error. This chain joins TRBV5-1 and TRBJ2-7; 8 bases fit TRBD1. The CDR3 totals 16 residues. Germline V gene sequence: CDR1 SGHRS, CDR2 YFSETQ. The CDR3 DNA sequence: TGCGCCAGCAGCTCGAGTGAGCGGACAGGGACCTACAAGCATTACTTC. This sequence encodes CASSSSERTGTYKHYF.

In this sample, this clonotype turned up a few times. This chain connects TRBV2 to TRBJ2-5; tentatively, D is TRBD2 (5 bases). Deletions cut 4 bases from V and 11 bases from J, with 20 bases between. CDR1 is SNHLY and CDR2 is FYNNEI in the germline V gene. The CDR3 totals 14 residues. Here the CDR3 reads CASSGETPYNEQYF. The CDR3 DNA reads TGTGCCAGCAGTGGGGAGACACCGTACAATGAGCAGTACTTC.

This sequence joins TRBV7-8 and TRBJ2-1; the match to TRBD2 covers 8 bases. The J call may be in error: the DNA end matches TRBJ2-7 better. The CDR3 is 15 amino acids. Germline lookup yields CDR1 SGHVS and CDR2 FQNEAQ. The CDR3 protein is CASSISGTSYNEQYF. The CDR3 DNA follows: TGTGCCAGCAGCATTAGCGGGACGTCCTACAATGAGCAGTACTTC.

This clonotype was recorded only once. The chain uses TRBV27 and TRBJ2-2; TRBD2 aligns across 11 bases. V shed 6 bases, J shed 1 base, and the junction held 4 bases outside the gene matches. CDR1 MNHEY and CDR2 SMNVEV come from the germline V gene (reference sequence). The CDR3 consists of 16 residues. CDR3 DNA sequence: TGTGCCAGCAGGACTAGCGGGAATTTGAACACCGGGGAGCTGTTTTTT. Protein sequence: CASRTSGNLNTGELFF.

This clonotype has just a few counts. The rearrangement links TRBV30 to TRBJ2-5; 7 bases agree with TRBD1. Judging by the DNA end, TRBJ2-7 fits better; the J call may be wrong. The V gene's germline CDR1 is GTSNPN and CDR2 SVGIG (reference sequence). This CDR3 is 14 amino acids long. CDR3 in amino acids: CAWTKGTATNEQYF. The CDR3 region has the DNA TGTGCCTGGACCAAAGGGACAGCGACTAACGAGCAGTACTTC.

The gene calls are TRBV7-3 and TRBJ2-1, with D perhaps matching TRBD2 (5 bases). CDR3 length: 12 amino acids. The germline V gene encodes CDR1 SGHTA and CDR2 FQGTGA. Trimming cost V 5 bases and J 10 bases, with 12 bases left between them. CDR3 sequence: CASSTEAGEQFF. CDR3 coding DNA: TGTGCCAGCAGCACGGAGGCGGGCGAGCAGTTCTTC.

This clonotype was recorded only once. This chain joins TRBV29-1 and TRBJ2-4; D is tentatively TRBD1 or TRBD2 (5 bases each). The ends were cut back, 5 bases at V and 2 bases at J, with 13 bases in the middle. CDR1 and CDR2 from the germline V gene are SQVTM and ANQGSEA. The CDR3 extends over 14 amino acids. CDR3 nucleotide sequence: TGCAGCGTTAGAGACAGACTATCCAAAAACATTCAGTACTTC. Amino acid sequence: CSVRDRLSKNIQYF.

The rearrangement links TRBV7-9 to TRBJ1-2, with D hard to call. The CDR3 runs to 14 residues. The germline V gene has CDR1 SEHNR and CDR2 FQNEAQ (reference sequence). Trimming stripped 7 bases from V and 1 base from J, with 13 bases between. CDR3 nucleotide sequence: TGTGCCAGCACAAAACGGGGTGATAACTATGGCTACACCTTC. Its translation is CASTKRGDNYGYTF.

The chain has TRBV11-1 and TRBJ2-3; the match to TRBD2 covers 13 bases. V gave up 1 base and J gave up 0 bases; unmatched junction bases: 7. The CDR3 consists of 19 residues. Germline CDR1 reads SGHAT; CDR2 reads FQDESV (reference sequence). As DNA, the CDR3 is TGTGCCAGCAGCTTAGACTCGTGGACTAGCGGGAGAAGCACAGATACGCAGTATTTT. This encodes CASSLDSWTSGRSTDTQYF. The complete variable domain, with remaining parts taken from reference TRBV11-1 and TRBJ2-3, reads EAEVAQSPRYKITEKSQAVAFWCDPISGHATLYWYRQILGQGPELLVQFQDESVVDDSQLPKDRFSAERLKGVDSTLKIQPAELGDSAMYLCASSLDSWTSGRSTDTQYFGPGTRLTVL.

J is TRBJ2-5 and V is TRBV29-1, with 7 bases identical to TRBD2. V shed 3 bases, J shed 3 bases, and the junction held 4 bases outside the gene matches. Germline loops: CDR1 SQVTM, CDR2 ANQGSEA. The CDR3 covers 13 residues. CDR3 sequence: CSVDGGGEETQYF. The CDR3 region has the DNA TGCAGCGTTGATGGCGGGGGAGAAGAGACCCAGTACTTC.

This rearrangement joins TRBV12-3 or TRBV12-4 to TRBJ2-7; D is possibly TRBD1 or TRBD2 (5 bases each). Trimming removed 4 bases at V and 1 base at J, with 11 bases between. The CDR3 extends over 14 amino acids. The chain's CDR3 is CASSSMGRSYEQYF. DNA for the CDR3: TGTGCCAGCAGTTCGATGGGACGATCCTACGAGCAGTACTTC.

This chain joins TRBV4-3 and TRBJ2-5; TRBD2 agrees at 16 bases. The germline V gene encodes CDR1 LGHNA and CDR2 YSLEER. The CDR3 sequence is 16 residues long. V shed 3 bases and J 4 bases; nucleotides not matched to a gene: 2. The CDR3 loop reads CASSQGLAGGRETQYF. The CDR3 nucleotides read TGCGCCAGCAGCCAGGGACTAGCGGGAGGGAGAGAGACCCAGTACTTC.

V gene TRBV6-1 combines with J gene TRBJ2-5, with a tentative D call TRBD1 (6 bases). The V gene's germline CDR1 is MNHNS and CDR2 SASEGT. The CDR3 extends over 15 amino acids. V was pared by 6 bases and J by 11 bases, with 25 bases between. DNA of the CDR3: TGTGCCAGCAGCGATACAGGGCTTGTCTACAATGAGCAGTACTTC. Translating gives CASSDTGLVYNEQYF.